The entry that follows covers one T cell receptor (beta chain) sequence. The sample belongs to a study of monozygotic twins with inflammatory bowel disease. Each TCR library used roughly 3,500 ng of total RNA. Each UMI harboured a 6-nucleotide sample barcode and was appended via template switching. Reanalyzing the 5' RACE reads, TCRdb keeps one entry per CDR3 protein, without DNA. Recorded for this sample: approximately 400,000 distinct CDR3 sequences. CDR3 length: 15 residues. Germline V CDR1 and CDR2: SGHKS, YYEKEE (reference sequence). The sequence was collected from a human donor with ulcerative colitis or Crohn's disease, or a healthy co-twin of an affected twin (not recorded which). Sample: blood. The V and J genes are TRBV5-5 and TRBJ1-4; TCRdb picks TRBD1, but there is no DNA to check that call. This chain's CDR3 is CASSGGQGLNEKLFF.